Following are 24 T cell receptor beta chains from one sample sequenced in a study of vaccination and CD4 T cells after COVID-19. Their cognate antigens are unknown. Sequenced with the Oncomine TCR Beta short-read assay was DNA taken from cultured CD4+ T cells. One entry per CDR3 protein, called by TCRdb with MiXCR from the PCR reads. The sample consists of some 12,000 distinct CDR3 sequences, around 50% of them appearing once. This sample's treatment: 10-day PBMC culture with coronavirus spike peptide pools or control peptides (ViraFEST assay). The specimen was CD4+ T cells from blood, cultured in vitro. The origin of the receptors is a human donor who had recovered from COVID-19.

This chain uses TRBV6-2 or TRBV6-3 with TRBJ2-3; 11 nucleotides agree with TRBD2. CDR3 length: 14 residues. V shed 2 bases and J 9 bases; nucleotides not matched to a gene: 4. The V gene's germline CDR1 is MNHEY and CDR2 SVGEGT. The CDR3 region is CASSYVAGGRTQYF. The CDR3 region has the DNA TGTGCCAGCAGTTACGTAGCGGGAGGGCGGACGCAGTATTTT.

This chain joins TRBV21-1 and TRBJ1-4. TRBV21-1 is a pseudogene segment. The CDR3 sequence is 10 residues long. CDR3 sequence: CASSNEKLFF. The DNA of the CDR3 is TGTGCCAGCAGCAATGAAAAACTGTTTTTT.

The chain employs TRBV28 and TRBJ1-6; the D gene is possibly TRBD1 (6 bases). Trimming pared 7 bases from V and 13 bases from J, leaving 17 bases between. Germline V gene lookup returns CDR1 MDHEN and CDR2 SYDVKM. The CDR3 is 13 amino acids. The CDR3 coding sequence is TGTGCCAGCACCTCCTCAGGGGTAGGGCCCCTCCACTTT. Its translation is CASTSSGVGPLHF. The variable domain in full, completed from reference TRBV28 and TRBJ1-6, reads DVKVTQSSRYLVKRTGEKVFLECVQDMDHENMFWYRQDPGLGLRLIYFSYDVKMKEKGDIPEGYSVSREKKERFSLILESASTNQTSMYLCASTSSGVGPLHFGNGTRLTVT.

The chain joins TRBV6-5 to TRBJ1-2, with no clear D. CDR1 is MNHEY, CDR2 SVGAGI, per germline. V was shortened by 0 bases and J by 6 bases, with 5 bases between the two germline ends. The CDR3 covers 12 residues. In nucleotides, the CDR3 is TGTGCCAGCAGTTACTCAGGTGATGGCTACACCTTC. Its protein is CASSYSGDGYTF.

This clonotype was seen more than once but under ten times. The V and J genes are TRBV20-1 and TRBJ2-3, with D unresolved. Looked up from germline, CDR1 is DFQATT and CDR2 is SNEGSKA (reference sequence). V was shortened by 2 bases and J by 0 bases, with 6 bases between the two germline ends. The CDR3 is 13 residues long. The CDR3, as DNA: TGCAGTGCTAGACCTGGGAGCACAGATACGCAGTATTTT. Translated, it gives CSARPGSTDTQYF.

This clonotype was seen once. A junction end diverges from the germline sequence, so it may reflect a read error. V is TRBV25-1 and J is TRBJ2-5; D is uncertain. The CDR3 loop spans 14 amino acids. Germline CDR1 reads MGHDK; CDR2 reads SYGVNS. The CDR3 nucleotides read TGTGTCAGCAGTGGAAGTCCTAGGCAAGAGACCCAGTACTTC. The encoded protein is CVSSGSPRQETQYF.

The V and J genes are TRBV18 and TRBJ1-1; weak D call: TRBD1 (6 bases). Per the germline V gene, CDR1 is KGHSH and CDR2 is LQKENI. V lost 5 bases, J lost 5 bases, and 15 bases lay in between. This CDR3 has 14 residues. This CDR3 is CASSTGGRGTEAFF. The DNA of the CDR3 is TGTGCCAGCTCAACCGGGGGGCGCGGGACTGAAGCTTTCTTT.

This clonotype is medium-sized in the sample. The genes are TRBV20-1 and TRBJ2-2; TRBD2 matches 11 bases. The CDR3 consists of 14 residues. From germline, CDR1 is DFQATT and CDR2 SNEGSKA (reference sequence). The V gene end was trimmed by 5 bases and the J gene end by 4 bases; junction bases not matched to a gene: 3. CDR3 loop: CSAPGTSGTGELFF. In DNA form, the CDR3 reads TGCAGTGCTCCCGGGACTAGCGGCACCGGGGAGCTGTTTTTT.

The chain carries TRBV6-2 or TRBV6-3 and TRBJ1-2, with D possibly matching TRBD1 (5 bases). Germline V gene sequence: CDR1 MNHEY, CDR2 SVGEGT. V lost 7 bases to trimming and J lost 5 bases, with 8 bases between them. There are 11 residues in the CDR3. The CDR3 DNA is TGTGCCAGCACAGACAGATATGGCTACACCTTC. This translates into CASTDRYGYTF.

This clonotype was observed once. The genes are TRBV6-5 and TRBJ2-7; D tentatively reads TRBD1 or TRBD2 (5 bases each). Trimming cost V 4 bases and J 6 bases, with 16 bases left between them. The CDR3 sequence is 14 residues long. Germline lookup yields CDR1 MNHEY and CDR2 SVGAGI. The DNA of the CDR3 is TGTGCCAGCAGTTTGGGGACGTCGGTGGCCGAGCAGTACTTC. Translated: CASSLGTSVAEQYF.

This chain connects TRBV7-9 to TRBJ2-5; 7 bases are a match to TRBD2. The CDR3 consists of 16 residues. V trimming: 3 bases; J trimming: 1 base; junction bases outside the gene matches: 8. The germline V gene has CDR1 SEHNR and CDR2 FQNEAQ (reference sequence). CDR3 bases: TGTGCCAGCAGCTTGGCGGCTAGCGGCTCCCAAGAGACCCAGTACTTC. It translates to CASSLAASGSQETQYF.

This clonotype appeared a few times. This chain connects TRBV20-1 to TRBJ2-5; 13 nucleotides agree with TRBD2. The CDR3 sequence is 14 residues long. V trimming: 6 bases; J trimming: 5 bases; junction bases outside the gene matches: 6. Germline CDR1 DFQATT, CDR2 SNEGSKA (reference sequence). The DNA for the CDR3 is TGCAGTGCAGACACTAGCGGGAGGGCCGAGACCCAGTACTTC. Translating gives CSADTSGRAETQYF.

The CDR3 bases are TGTGCCAGCAGCCCGGGGACAGCTAGCACAGATACGCAGTATTTT. It specifies CASSPGTASTDTQYF. The chain uses TRBV7-9 and TRBJ2-3, with 7 bases identical to TRBD1. V dropped 5 bases and J dropped 0; count of bases not matched to a gene: 5. Germline lookup yields CDR1 SEHNR and CDR2 FQNEAQ (reference sequence). CDR3 length equals 15 residues.

CDR3 residues: CASSLARGQAKSSGNTIYF. The CDR3 DNA reads as TGTGCCAGCAGCTTAGCCCGCGGACAGGCGAAGAGCTCTGGAAACACCATATATTTT. V gene TRBV7-9 combines with J gene TRBJ1-3, with 7 nucleotides matching TRBD1. V dropped 0 bases and J dropped 0; count of bases not matched to a gene: 11. CDR3 length: 19 amino acids. Germline loops: CDR1 SEHNR, CDR2 FQNEAQ (reference sequence).

In the case of this clonotype: The junction and the germline gene differ at one end; a read error may be behind it. The chain recombines TRBV6-4 with TRBJ1-2; possible D gene TRBD1, 6 bases. This CDR3 region has 15 residues. Germline V gene sequence: CDR1 MRHNA, CDR2 SNTAGT. DNA of the CDR3: TGTGCCAGCAGCCGGGAGGTGGGGGCTAAATATGGCTACACCTTC. Residues: CASSREVGAKYGYTF.

This clonotype came up a few times. The rearrangement joins TRBV29-1 to TRBJ1-6; D gene unclear. The germline gives CDR1 SQVTM, CDR2 ANQGSEA. This CDR3 has 12 residues. Trimming removed 4 bases at V and 6 bases at J, with 7 bases between. The CDR3 protein is CSVGTGNSPLHF. Here the CDR3 DNA reads TGCAGCGTTGGAACCGGTAATTCACCCCTCCACTTT.

The chain has TRBV23-1 and TRBJ2-3, with unresolved D. TRBV23-1 is an open reading frame whose function is uncertain. This CDR3 comprises 15 residues. Between the trimmed V and J ends, which lost 7 bases and 1 base, there was a span of 15 bases. CDR3 sequence: CASIPYGPGTDTQYF. DNA of the CDR3: TGCGCCAGCATTCCCTATGGCCCCGGCACAGATACGCAGTATTTT.

The V and J genes are TRBV20-1 and TRBJ1-5; D uncertain. The germline gives CDR1 DFQATT, CDR2 SNEGSKA (reference sequence). Deletions cut 0 bases from V and 4 bases from J, with 7 bases between. This CDR3 comprises 13 residues. As DNA, the CDR3 is TGCAGTGCTAGAGATGAAAGGAATCAGCCCCAGCATTTT. The encoded protein is CSARDERNQPQHF.

The chain combines TRBV19 with TRBJ1-5; possible D gene TRBD1, 6 bases. CDR1 is LNHDA, CDR2 SQIVND, per germline (reference sequence). The V end lost 6 bases, the J end lost 3 bases, and 12 bases lay between the germline ends. This CDR3 has 14 amino acids. CDR3 region: CASRSNRDNQPQHF. CDR3 DNA: TGTGCCAGTAGATCGAACAGGGACAATCAGCCCCAGCATTTT.

The CDR3 DNA sequence: TGTGCCAGCAGTTACTCGGGACTAGAACGGTCCTATAATCGGGCGACCCAGTACTTC. This gives the protein CASSYSGLERSYNRATQYF. The chain is built from TRBV6-2 or TRBV6-3 and TRBJ2-5, with TRBD2 matching over 8 bases. This CDR3 region has 19 residues. V shed 0 bases and J 7 bases; nucleotides not matched to a gene: 19. CDR1 and CDR2 (germline): MNHEY, SVGEGT.

This clonotype was observed once. J is TRBJ2-7 and V is TRBV4-2; 9 nucleotides agree with TRBD1. The CDR3 totals 13 residues. The J segment lost 5 bases and the V segment lost 4 bases, leaving 3 bases of the junction unmatched. Per the germline V gene, CDR1 is LGHNA and CDR2 is YNFKEQ. The CDR3 DNA reads as TGTGCCAGCAGCCCGAGGACAGGGGACGAGCAGTACTTC. Protein sequence: CASSPRTGDEQYF.

The chain carries TRBV7-6 and TRBJ2-2; 11 nucleotides match TRBD2. Germline CDR1 and CDR2: SGHVS and FNYEAQ. After removal of 2 bases from V and 5 bases from J, the junction contained 4 bases not matched to a gene. CDR3 length: 16 amino acids. The CDR3 sequence: CASSLIAGGPTGELFF. In DNA, the CDR3 is TGTGCCAGCAGCTTAATAGCGGGAGGGCCTACCGGGGAGCTGTTTTTT.

This clonotype was seen a handful of times. This sequence joins TRBV7-3 and TRBJ2-3, with a tentative D call TRBD2 (6 bases). CDR3 length equals 16 residues. Germline V lookup: CDR1 SGHTA, CDR2 FQGTGA. The germline V and J ends were trimmed by 2 bases and 2 bases, with 14 bases remaining between them. The CDR3 spells CASSLFGGMNTDTQYF. DNA of the CDR3: TGTGCCAGCAGCTTATTCGGCGGGATGAACACAGATACGCAGTATTTT. The whole variable domain, remainder taken from reference TRBV7-3 and TRBJ2-3, is GAGVSQTPSNKVTEKGKYVELRCDPISGHTALYWYRQSLGQGPEFLIYFQGTGAADDSGLPNDRFFAVRPEGSVSTLKIQRTERGDSAVYLCASSLFGGMNTDTQYFGPGTRLTVL.

The chain has TRBV19 and TRBJ2-3, with D possibly matching TRBD2 (5 bases). V was cut by 5 bases and J by 0 bases, with 9 bases left in between. The CDR3 extends over 14 amino acids. CDR1 and CDR2 from the germline V gene are LNHDA and SQIVND (reference sequence). The CDR3 sequence is CASSPRESTDTQYF. The DNA for the CDR3 is TGTGCCAGTAGTCCCCGGGAAAGCACAGATACGCAGTATTTT.